Included here is one TCR beta chain sequence, with context. The antigen is undetermined. The data belong to a study of CD8+ T cells in alopecia areata. Treatment indicated: oral pan-JAK inhibitor, 5-10 mg twice daily. Sorting of PBMCs yielded the CD4+ and CD8+ T cells. V lost 1 base and J 3 bases, leaving 10 bases between the germline ends. Germline V gene lookup returns CDR1 SGHTA and CDR2 FQGNSA. The CDR3 totals 14 residues. Isolated RNA was reverse transcribed into cDNA used as the sequencing template. Assay used: immunoSEQ multiplex PCR; TCRdb lists only in-frame clones, some missing. The table includes approximately 280,000 clones, about three fifths detected once. Study results and caveats: Shared TCR sequences were less clear between patients than in mice, possibly partly from HLA diversity. Sequence data from scalp samples additionally include resident alphabeta T cells of normal skin.

This sequence originates from a human donor with alopecia areata. Specimen: CD4+ T cells sorted from blood, collected at week 24, from a patient treated with tofacitinib. The rearrangement joins TRBV7-2 to TRBJ2-7; unclear D gene. The CDR3 spells CASSLVVRFYEQYF. DNA of the CDR3: TGTGCCAGCAGCTTAGTGGTGAGGTTCTACGAGCAGTACTTC.